One and the same sample provided the 31 T cell receptor beta chains below, sequenced in a study of OX40 agonist ivuxolimab in advanced cancers. Profiling relied on immunoSEQ multiplex PCR, and the TCRdb table lists in-frame clones only, not all of them. This table has 70,000 to 95,000 clones, around 86% appearing once. The starting material was CD4+ or CD8+ T cells sorted from blood, obtained in a trial of the OX40 agonist ivuxolimab. The receptors shown here come from an adult with an advanced solid tumor such as melanoma, head and neck, liver or kidney cancer.

The genes are TRBV21-1 and TRBJ2-7; TRBD2 is the table's D call and was not checked against the DNA. TRBV21-1 is tagged as a pseudogene. The CDR3 loop spans 15 amino acids. In DNA form, the CDR3 reads TGTGCCAGCAGCTTTGCGGGCTGCATGGGCTACGAGCAGTACTTC. Amino acid sequence: CASSFAGCMGYEQYF.

This chain uses TRBV7-9 with TRBJ2-2; D unresolved. Germline loops: CDR1 SEHNR, CDR2 FQNEAQ (reference sequence). CDR3 length: 14 residues. The ends were cut back, 4 bases at V and 3 bases at J, with 9 bases in the middle. CDR3 region: CASSYDRYTGELFF. CDR3 nucleotides: TGTGCCAGCAGCTACGACCGGTACACCGGGGAGCTGTTTTTT.

The rearrangement joins TRBV6-7 to TRBJ2-5; maybe TRBD1 (7 bases). TRBV6-7 falls under the ORF class, with uncertain function. The CDR3 is 13 residues long. Trimming removed 7 bases at V and 7 bases at J, with 16 bases between. The CDR3 DNA sequence: TGTGCCAGCAACCCCAGGGGGGAAGGGACCCAGTACTTC. It translates to CASNPRGEGTQYF.

The chain uses TRBV4-2 and TRBJ2-5, with a weak D call TRBD1 (6 bases). The J call may be faulty, since TRBJ2-7 better matches the DNA end. The CDR3 is 14 residues long. Germline V gene data show CDR1 as LGHNA and CDR2 as YNFKEQ. As DNA, the CDR3 is TGTGCCAGCAGCCAGGCTGGACAGTCCTACGAGCAGTACTTC. Protein sequence: CASSQAGQSYEQYF.

The chain carries TRBV29-1 and TRBJ1-5; 8 bases match TRBD1. V was pared by 6 bases and J by 8 bases, with 6 bases of the junction left unmatched. This CDR3 has 12 amino acids. Germline-derived CDR1 and CDR2 are SQVTM and ANQGSEA. In nucleotides, the CDR3 is TGCAGCGTCCGACAGGGGAATGAGCCCCAGCATTTT. Translating gives CSVRQGNEPQHF.

This chain uses TRBV6-5 with TRBJ1-6; unclear D gene. The germline CDR1 and CDR2 sequences are MNHEY and SVGAGI. Trimming removed 1 base at V and 9 bases at J, with 13 bases between. The CDR3 loop spans 15 amino acids. CDR3 sequence reads: CASSYLGFLGSPLHF. The CDR3 DNA reads TGTGCCAGCAGTTACTTGGGTTTTCTCGGTTCACCCCTCCACTTT.

The chain combines TRBV6-1 with TRBJ2-3, with 9 positions matching TRBD2. The CDR3 totals 14 residues. Germline V gives CDR1 MNHNS, CDR2 SASEGT. Trimming took 5 bases from V and 1 from J; bases not matched to a gene: 1. The DNA of the CDR3 is TGTGCCAGCAGTCCTAGCGGGGGCACAGATACGCAGTATTTT. This gives the protein CASSPSGGTDTQYF.

V usage is TRBV5-4 and J usage is TRBJ2-5, with 9 nucleotides matching TRBD1. With 7 bases clipped from V and 2 bases from J, the junction kept 9 bases outside the gene matches. The germline CDR1 and CDR2 sequences are SGHNT and YYREEE (reference sequence). CDR3 length: 15 amino acids. The CDR3 nucleotides are TGTGCCAGCTCCGGACAGGGGACGGGTCAAGAGACCCAGTACTTC. Residues: CASSGQGTGQETQYF.

V is TRBV7-7 and J is TRBJ1-1; perhaps TRBD1 as D (5 bases). Germline assignment: CDR1 SSHAT and CDR2 FNYEAQ (reference sequence). CDR3 length: 14 residues. CDR3 sequence reads: CARKAGGENTEAFF. The DNA of the CDR3 is TGTGCTAGAAAAGCTGGGGGGGAGAACACTGAAGCTTTCTTT.

The genes are TRBV9 and TRBJ2-1, with TRBD2 identical over 12 bases. Germline CDR1 reads SGDLS; CDR2 reads YYNGEE. V shed 0 bases, J shed 6 bases, and the junction held 4 bases outside the gene matches. This CDR3 comprises 16 residues. Here the CDR3 reads CASSVELAGGFNEQFF. CDR3 DNA: TGTGCCAGCAGCGTAGAACTAGCGGGAGGCTTCAATGAGCAGTTCTTC.

The chain recombines TRBV5-1 with TRBJ1-1; D gene uncertain. V was cut by 1 base and J by 2 bases, with 9 bases left in between. The germline V gene encodes CDR1 SGHRS and CDR2 YFSETQ. This CDR3 is 14 amino acids long. The CDR3 sequence is CASSLQASNTEAFF. CDR3 DNA sequence: TGCGCCAGCAGCTTGCAGGCGTCCAACACTGAAGCTTTCTTT.

The chain uses TRBV30 and TRBJ2-7; TRBD2 is a possible D gene (5 bases). The CDR3 consists of 15 residues. CDR1 and CDR2 from the germline V gene are GTSNPN and SVGIG (reference sequence). V lost 2 bases, J lost 0 bases, and 14 bases lay in between. The CDR3 loop is CAWSRRGILSYEQYF. Written as DNA, the CDR3 is TGTGCCTGGAGTAGAAGAGGGATCCTCTCCTACGAGCAGTACTTC.

The CDR3, as DNA: TGTGCCAGCGAGAGGTCGAACTATGGCTACACCTTC. Its protein is CASERSNYGYTF. The genes are TRBV5-6 and TRBJ1-2; D remains ambiguous. The CDR3 spans 12 residues. Germline-derived CDR1 and CDR2 are SGHDT and YYEEEE. V lost 7 bases and J lost 2, with 9 bases in between.

The chain uses TRBV6-6 and TRBJ2-5; weak D call: TRBD2 (5 bases). CDR3 length: 14 residues. V was cut by 2 bases and J by 2 bases, with 9 bases left in between. Germline V gene sequence: CDR1 MNHNY, CDR2 SVGAGI (reference sequence). CDR3 loop: CASSYLGIQETQYF. Written as DNA, the CDR3 is TGTGCCAGCAGTTACCTCGGGATTCAAGAGACCCAGTACTTC.

The gene calls are TRBV11-2 and TRBJ1-1; 9 bases are a match to TRBD1. V trimming: 6 bases; J trimming: 4 bases; junction bases outside the gene matches: 3. The CDR3 spans 13 residues. The germline gives CDR1 SGHAT, CDR2 FQNNGV. CDR3 bases: TGTGCCAGCAGTGGACAGGGGTTCACTGAAGCTTTCTTT. Its protein is CASSGQGFTEAFF.

The V and J genes are TRBV28 and TRBJ2-3, with 9 bases identical to TRBD1. The CDR3 is 15 residues long. Germline-derived CDR1 and CDR2 are MDHEN and SYDVKM. Unmatched junction bases numbered 6, after V lost 0 bases and J lost 8 bases. CDR3 sequence reads: CASSLWGTGLGTQYF. CDR3 DNA: TGTGCCAGCAGTTTATGGGGGACAGGGCTAGGTACGCAGTATTTT.

This chain joins TRBV11-3 and TRBJ2-3; the D is unclear. Looked up from germline, CDR1 is SGHNT and CDR2 is YENEEA. This CDR3 spans 13 amino acids. Between the trimmed V and J ends, which lost 4 bases and 4 bases, there was a span of 9 bases. This CDR3 reads CASSSFSSDTQYF. The CDR3 DNA is TGTGCCAGCAGCTCTTTTTCATCAGATACGCAGTATTTT.

The chain uses TRBV30 and TRBJ1-3; perhaps TRBD1 as D (6 bases). The CDR3 has 17 amino acids. The ends were cut back, 5 bases at V and 0 bases at J, with 20 bases in the middle. CDR1 and CDR2 from the germline V gene are GTSNPN and SVGIG (reference sequence). CDR3 sequence (DNA): TGTGCCTGGGCGGAGGGGGTGTTGGGTAACTCTGGAAACACCATATATTTT. Protein product: CAWAEGVLGNSGNTIYF. The entire variable domain, with the rest obtained from reference TRBV30 and TRBJ1-3, is as follows: SQTIHQWPATLVQPVGSPLSLECTVEGTSNPNLYWYRQAAGRGLQLLFYSVGIGQISSEVPQNLSASRPQDRQFILSSKKLLLSDSGFYLCAWAEGVLGNSGNTIYFGEGSWLTVV.

The genes are TRBV19 and TRBJ1-1; D gene unclear. The CDR3 runs 14 residues. V gave up 3 bases and J gave up 2 bases, with 10 bases separating them. Germline lookup yields CDR1 LNHDA and CDR2 SQIVND (reference sequence). The CDR3 bases are TGTGCCAGTAGTATCGGAGCAGATAACACTGAAGCTTTCTTT. Encoded protein: CASSIGADNTEAFF.

V and J are TRBV10-1 and TRBJ1-1; no firm D call. The CDR3 has 14 amino acids. V lost 4 bases, J lost 7 bases, and 16 bases lay in between. Germline-derived CDR1 and CDR2 are WNHNN and SYGVQD (reference sequence). The CDR3: CASSVGRGSGEAFF. In DNA, the CDR3 is TGCGCCAGCAGTGTGGGTCGGGGAAGCGGTGAAGCTTTCTTT.

CDR3 residues: CASSQRREPAEAFF. CDR3 DNA: TGTGCCAGCAGCCAGCGGAGGGAGCCCGCTGAAGCTTTCTTT. This chain connects TRBV4-2 to TRBJ1-1; no clear D. The CDR3 loop spans 14 amino acids. CDR1 is LGHNA and CDR2 is YNFKEQ in the germline V gene. The V end was cut by 3 bases, the J end by 6 bases, with 14 bases between.

The chain joins TRBV7-9 to TRBJ2-5, with 11 bases lining up with TRBD2. Trimming took 1 base from V and 1 from J; bases not matched to a gene: 2. Per germline, CDR1 SEHNR and CDR2 FQNEAQ (reference sequence). This CDR3 region has 16 residues. CDR3 loop: CASSLVAGGIQETQYF. The CDR3 DNA reads as TGTGCCAGCAGCTTAGTAGCGGGGGGGATCCAAGAGACCCAGTACTTC.

V is TRBV11-3 and J is TRBJ2-1, with D perhaps TRBD2 (6 bases). Germline CDR1 reads SGHNT; CDR2 reads YENEEA. The CDR3 is made up of 12 amino acids. With 4 bases removed from V and 12 bases from J, the gap between germline ends came to 13 bases. For the CDR3, the DNA is TGTGCCAGCAGCTCAACTCAGGGAGGGCAGTTCTTC. It yields the protein CASSSTQGGQFF. Filled out from reference TRBV11-3 and TRBJ2-1, the complete variable domain reads EAGVVQSPRYKIIEKKQPVAFWCNPISGHNTLYWYLQNLGQGPELLIRYENEEAVDDSQLPKDRFSAERLKGVDSTLKIQPAELGDSAVYLCASSSTQGGQFFGPGTRLTVL.

V usage is TRBV21-1 and J usage is TRBJ2-7; the table's TRBD2 call for D was not verified on the DNA. TRBV21-1 corresponds to a pseudogene. The CDR3 runs 10 residues. The CDR3 loop is CASRYGLQYF. The DNA of the CDR3 is TGTGCCAGCCGCTACGGGTTGCAGTACTTC.

The chain recombines TRBV9 with TRBJ1-2; 7 bases line up with TRBD1. The CDR3 is 15 amino acids. Losses at the gene ends were 4 bases for V and 4 bases for J; bases not matched to a gene: 10. In germline, CDR1 is SGDLS, CDR2 YYNGEE. The CDR3, as DNA: TGTGCCAGCAGCCCACCCGGGACAGCTATCTATGGCTACACCTTC. It specifies CASSPPGTAIYGYTF.

The chain couples TRBV18 to TRBJ1-1; D is possibly TRBD1 (5 bases). The CDR3 has 15 residues. Trimming removed 6 bases from V and 0 bases from J, with 14 bases in between. Germline values: CDR1 KGHSH, CDR2 LQKENI. The CDR3 bases are TGTGCCAGCTCCGGGGCCGGGGCGATGAACACTGAAGCTTTCTTT. It is translated as CASSGAGAMNTEAFF.

The chain has TRBV14 and TRBJ2-7; the match to TRBD2 covers 7 bases. The V gene end was trimmed by 6 bases and the J gene end by 3 bases; junction bases not matched to a gene: 5. The CDR3 has 13 residues. The V gene's germline CDR1 is SGHDN and CDR2 FVKESK. In nucleotides, the CDR3 is TGTGCCAGCAGGAGGGCGGGAGTCTACGAGCAGTACTTC. It is translated as CASRRAGVYEQYF.

This chain links TRBV27 with TRBJ2-1; D is ambiguous. The CDR3 covers 16 residues. V was cut by 3 bases and J by 3 bases, with 15 bases left in between. The germline gives CDR1 MNHEY, CDR2 SMNVEV (reference sequence). Here the CDR3 reads CASSFRPTGNYNEQFF. CDR3 in DNA: TGTGCCAGCAGTTTCCGGCCTACTGGCAACTACAATGAGCAGTTCTTC.

The chain has TRBV2 and TRBJ1-4; 9 positions match TRBD1. With 6 bases clipped from V and 8 bases from J, the junction kept 7 bases outside the gene matches. Germline V gives CDR1 SNHLY, CDR2 FYNNEI. The length of the CDR3 is 14 residues. The CDR3 DNA is TGTGCCAGCAGCCCGGACAGGGGTTACGAAAAACTGTTTTTT. Amino acid sequence: CASSPDRGYEKLFF.

The chain carries TRBV30 and TRBJ1-1; TRBD1 might be the D (5 bases). The CDR3 has 17 residues. CDR1 is GTSNPN, CDR2 SVGIG, per germline (reference sequence). V gave up 2 bases and J gave up 1 base, with 20 bases separating them. The CDR3 loop reads CAWSTPGAGLGNTEAFF. In DNA form, the CDR3 reads TGTGCCTGGAGTACCCCCGGGGCAGGCCTAGGGAACACTGAAGCTTTCTTT.

The chain uses TRBV19 and TRBJ1-1; possibly TRBD1 for D (5 bases). The CDR3 runs 13 residues. Per germline, CDR1 LNHDA and CDR2 SQIVND (reference sequence). V gave up 6 bases and J gave up 5 bases, with 13 bases separating them. CDR3 sequence (DNA): TGTGCCAGTAGGTACCGAGGGGAGACTGAAGCTTTCTTT. This codes for CASRYRGETEAFF.